This passage covers 3 T cell receptor beta chains from one sample sequenced in a study of T cell changes during pregnancy in multiple sclerosis. The data were produced by immunoSEQ multiplex PCR, yet TCRdb's version contains in-frame clones alone and is incomplete. This table holds roughly 79,000 clones, over 80% found once. The specimen was CD4+ T cells from peripheral blood mononuclear cells, collected before pregnancy. The receptors were sampled from a female donor with multiple sclerosis, enrolled in a pregnancy study.

The chain employs TRBV18 and TRBJ2-7; TRBD2 is a possible D gene (6 bases). The CDR3 spans 13 residues. V dropped 6 bases and J dropped 7 bases, with 16 bases sitting between them. CDR1 KGHSH and CDR2 LQKENI come from the germline V gene. CDR3 DNA: TGTGCCAGCTCGCGGGGACTGGAAGCAGAGCAGTACTTC. This encodes CASSRGLEAEQYF.

The CDR3 nucleotides read TGTGCCAGCAGCTTAAACGGCAGGGCTGATGAAGCTTTCTTT. It codes for CASSLNGRADEAFF. This chain uses TRBV7-3 with TRBJ1-1, with D possibly being TRBD1 (5 bases). The V gene lost 1 base and the J gene lost 7 bases, with 13 bases spanning the gap. Germline V CDR1 and CDR2: SGHTA, FQGTGA. The CDR3 extends over 14 amino acids. Using reference TRBV7-3 and TRBJ1-1 for the parts outside the CDR3, the full variable domain is GAGVSQTPSNKVTEKGKYVELRCDPISGHTALYWYRQSLGQGPEFLIYFQGTGAADDSGLPNDRFFAVRPEGSVSTLKIQRTERGDSAVYLCASSLNGRADEAFFGQGTRLTVV.

V usage is TRBV7-3 and J usage is TRBJ2-3; 9 bases match TRBD2. CDR1 and CDR2 (germline): SGHTA, FQGTGA. After removal of 5 bases from V and 1 base from J, the junction contained 4 bases not matched to a gene. The CDR3 consists of 15 residues. Here the CDR3 reads CASSLSGSGTDTQYF. The CDR3 DNA is TGTGCCAGCAGCCTTAGCGGGAGCGGCACAGATACGCAGTATTTT. Using reference TRBV7-3 and TRBJ2-3 for the parts outside the CDR3, the full variable domain is GAGVSQTPSNKVTEKGKYVELRCDPISGHTALYWYRQSLGQGPEFLIYFQGTGAADDSGLPNDRFFAVRPEGSVSTLKIQRTERGDSAVYLCASSLSGSGTDTQYFGPGTRLTVL.